The TCR beta chain described here comes from a study of blood T cell repertoires in COVID-19. Study background: Sites across the United States, Italy and Spain contributed samples from acute and convalescent COVID-19. Sources were T cells, B-cell-depleted T cells, or PBMCs; the material itself was cDNA or gDNA.

Per the authors' pipeline: Reference gene primers were amplified, and this amplification served to estimate nucleated cell counts. Sequencing used immunoSEQ multiplex PCR; TCRdb keeps in-frame clones, though not all of them. V, J and clone size were drawn from that table, and D and trimming were deduced from the DNA. The data hold about 71,000 clones, with around 76% observed a single time. The V segment lost 4 bases and the J segment 0 bases; nucleotides outside the gene matches: 5. CDR1 LNHDA and CDR2 SQIVND come from the germline V gene (reference sequence). The CDR3 covers 16 residues. The TCR comes from a woman of 80 years or more with active or convalescent COVID-19. The chain recombines TRBV19 with TRBJ1-5; 8 positions agree with TRBD1. The material sequenced was peripheral blood. The CDR3 region has the DNA TGTGCCAGTAGTACCCAGGGGGCGATTAGCAATCAGCCCCAGCATTTT. Translation gives CASSTQGAISNQPQHF.